This TCR beta chain derives from a study of OX40 agonist ivuxolimab in advanced cancers. As for the study in general: Three individuals attained partial responses, comprising one hepatocellular carcinoma case and two cutaneous melanoma cases.

Study-wide results and caveats: At 0.1 to 3.0 mg/kg, clonal expansion of CD4+ and CD8+ blood T cells had occurred by week 6.

This table comes from immunoSEQ multiplex PCR, and its TCRdb copy is limited to in-frame clones, with some not included. The sample records tens of thousands of clones, 80% to 95% being singletons. To note about this clone: No antigen is known for it.

V lost 1 base, J lost 9 bases, and 6 bases lay in between. Germline CDR1 and CDR2: SGHAT and FQNNGV. The CDR3 spans 11 residues. Specimen: CD4+ or CD8+ T cells sorted from blood, collected in a trial of the OX40 agonist ivuxolimab. This receptor was obtained from an adult with an advanced solid tumor such as melanoma, head and neck, liver or kidney cancer. The chain has TRBV11-2 and TRBJ2-5; D gene ambiguous. CDR3: CASSLGLAQYF. Here the CDR3 DNA reads TGTGCCAGCAGCTTAGGCTTGGCCCAGTACTTC.